These 10 T cell receptor beta chains share one sample of origin, sequenced in a study of cytomegalovirus exposure and HLA in healthy donors. 13 Jbeta primers and 60 Vbeta primers were used for the PCR. Profiling relied on immunoSEQ multiplex PCR, and the TCRdb table lists in-frame clones only, not all of them. The sample contains 150,000 to 200,000 clones, over 65% of which appear only once. Sequencing was carried out using PBMCs. These TCRs come from a female donor in good health and CMV-seronegative.

The chain links TRBV9 to TRBJ2-4; TRBD2 agrees at 7 bases. With V trimmed by 2 bases and J by 1 base, 6 bases remained unmatched. The CDR3 extends over 16 amino acids. Germline V gene data show CDR1 as SGDLS and CDR2 as YYNGEE. The CDR3 sequence is CASSVRGGDAKNIQYF. CDR3 coding DNA: TGTGCCAGCAGCGTCCGGGGAGGGGACGCCAAAAACATTCAGTACTTC.

The chain carries TRBV28 and TRBJ1-2; 7 bases match TRBD1. Looked up from germline, CDR1 is MDHEN and CDR2 is SYDVKM. With 6 bases clipped from V and 8 bases from J, the junction kept 15 bases outside the gene matches. The CDR3 has 15 amino acids. The CDR3 here is CASRKTGMGKEGYTF. In DNA form, the CDR3 reads TGTGCCAGCAGGAAGACAGGGATGGGTAAGGAAGGCTACACCTTC.

J is TRBJ2-7 and V is TRBV25-1; 9 bases agree with TRBD1. Per the germline V gene, CDR1 is MGHDK and CDR2 is SYGVNS. The V gene end was trimmed by 11 bases and the J gene end by 6 bases; junction bases not matched to a gene: 8. CDR3 length equals 12 residues. CDR3 bases: TGTGCCTGCCGGGACAGGGTTGGCGAGCAGTACTTC. Amino acids: CACRDRVGEQYF.

The chain links TRBV9 to TRBJ2-5; D gene unclear. The tail of the sequence fits TRBJ2-7 better, so the J call may be wrong. CDR3 size: 15 residues. Germline loops: CDR1 SGDLS, CDR2 YYNGEE. CDR3 sequence reads: CASSVGANAYYEQYF. Here the CDR3 DNA reads TGTGCCAGCAGCGTAGGAGCAAACGCCTACTACGAGCAGTACTTC.

The V call is TRBV5-1, the J call TRBJ2-2; the match to TRBD2 covers 14 bases. The CDR3 length is 18 residues. Germline CDR1 SGHRS, CDR2 YFSETQ. Trimming removed 4 bases from V and 0 bases from J; junction bases left unmatched: 5. CDR3 loop: CASSMGLAGAANTGELFF. The DNA of the CDR3 is TGCGCCAGCAGCATGGGACTAGCGGGAGCCGCGAACACCGGGGAGCTGTTTTTT.

The CDR3 sequence: CAWSGGSYGYTF. For the CDR3, the DNA is TGTGCCTGGAGTGGAGGGTCCTATGGCTACACCTTC. V usage is TRBV30 and J usage is TRBJ1-2, with no clear D. The CDR3 contains 12 residues. V was cut by 1 base and J by 4 bases, with 7 bases left in between. CDR1 and CDR2 (germline): GTSNPN, SVGIG (reference sequence).

J is TRBJ1-4 and V is TRBV5-4, with 7 positions matching TRBD1. Germline V gene sequence: CDR1 SGHNT, CDR2 YYREEE (reference sequence). After removal of 4 bases from V and 4 bases from J, the junction contained 4 bases not matched to a gene. The CDR3 totals 14 residues. The CDR3 spells CASSPQGVNEKLFF. The CDR3, as DNA: TGTGCCAGCAGCCCCCAGGGGGTTAATGAAAAACTGTTTTTT. The variable domain in full, with the rest retrieved from reference TRBV5-4 and TRBJ1-4, is ETGVTQSPTHLIKTRGQQVTLRCSSQSGHNTVSWYQQALGQGPQFIFQYYREEENGRGNFPPRFSGLQFPNYSSELNVNALELDDSALYLCASSPQGVNEKLFFGSGTQLSVL.

This clone was counted between two and nine times. V usage is TRBV5-4 and J usage is TRBJ1-6; 7 bases agree with TRBD1. Trimming cost V 4 bases and J 9 bases; bases outside gene matches: 10. Germline V gives CDR1 SGHNT, CDR2 YYREEE (reference sequence). The CDR3 has 15 amino acids. CDR3 region: CASSPVDRVSSPLHF. DNA of the CDR3: TGTGCCAGCAGCCCCGTCGACAGGGTCAGTTCACCCCTCCACTTT.

V usage is TRBV28 and J usage is TRBJ2-7; unclear D gene. This CDR3 has 13 residues. Per germline, CDR1 MDHEN and CDR2 SYDVKM. The V and J ends lost 7 bases and 7 bases respectively, with 17 bases between them. The CDR3 sequence is CASNLKARGEQYF. The DNA of the CDR3 is TGTGCCAGCAACCTTAAAGCCCGCGGAGAGCAGTACTTC. The full variable domain, rest sourced from reference TRBV28 and TRBJ2-7, is DVKVTQSSRYLVKRTGEKVFLECVQDMDHENMFWYRQDPGLGLRLIYFSYDVKMKEKGDIPEGYSVSREKKERFSLILESASTNQTSMYLCASNLKARGEQYFGPGTRLTVT.

The chain employs TRBV5-1 and TRBJ1-2; the match to TRBD1 covers 9 bases. CDR3 length: 17 residues. In germline, CDR1 is SGHRS, CDR2 YFSETQ. With V trimmed by 5 bases and J by 6 bases, 17 bases remained unmatched. CDR3 region: CASSPNFYDRGGNGYTF. Here the CDR3 DNA reads TGCGCCAGCAGTCCCAACTTTTACGACAGGGGGGGAAATGGCTACACCTTC.